These 26 T cell receptor beta chains were all obtained from the same sample, sequenced in a study of beta chain features in type 1 diabetes. Findings of the study overall: TCRB CDR3 length was moderately but significantly reduced in all four CD4+ subsets of Type 1 diabetes patients.

Expressed TCRB transcripts were sequenced after all isolated RNA was converted to cDNA. Assay used: immunoSEQ multiplex PCR; TCRdb lists only in-frame clones, some missing. The profile shows some 360,000 clones, over 9% of them singletons. The antigens these receptors bind are not known. Sequencing input: central memory CD4+ T cells from blood. These receptors were taken from a man younger than 40 with type 1 diabetes.

Ten or more counts support this clone. The DNA of the CDR3 is TGTGCCAGCAGCGGACTGCAATCGAGTGCGGAGACCCAGTACTTC. Protein: CASSGLQSSAETQYF. The rearrangement uses TRBV7-2 and TRBJ2-5, with D perhaps TRBD2 (5 bases). The CDR3 has 15 residues. The germline gives CDR1 SGHTA, CDR2 FQGNSA. Between the trimmed V and J ends, which lost 5 bases and 5 bases, there was a span of 18 bases.

This clone has only a few counts. V usage is TRBV7-2 and J usage is TRBJ2-7, with TRBD2 matching over 7 bases. In germline, CDR1 is SGHTA, CDR2 FQGNSA. V was clipped by 2 bases and J by 4 bases; unmatched bases: 2. The CDR3 runs to 13 residues. The CDR3 loop is CASSLQRDYEQYF. Here the CDR3 DNA reads TGTGCCAGCAGCTTACAGCGGGATTACGAGCAGTACTTC.

This clone was seen only a few times. The same CDR3 arises from other DNA sequences in this sample as well. The chain recombines TRBV4-3 with TRBJ2-2; D uncertain. The length of the CDR3 is 14 residues. The V and J ends lost 0 bases and 1 base respectively, with 3 bases between them. Germline CDR1 and CDR2: LGHNA and YSLEER. CDR3 nucleotide sequence: TGCGCCAGCAGCCAAGAGGGGAACACCGGGGAGCTGTTTTTT. Protein product: CASSQEGNTGELFF.

The sample holds a few counts of this clone. The chain combines TRBV5-5 with TRBJ2-3, with no clear D. Trimming removed 4 bases at V and 2 bases at J, with 14 bases between. Germline CDR1 reads SGHKS; CDR2 reads YYEKEE (reference sequence). This CDR3 contains 15 residues. The CDR3 bases are TGTGCCAGCAGCGGGTTAGGTAGACTCACAGATACGCAGTATTTT. Protein sequence: CASSGLGRLTDTQYF.

This clone was observed a few times. At the DNA level, this CDR3 is encoded by other sequences in the same sample as well. The chain employs TRBV6-5 and TRBJ2-3; no reliable D call. CDR1 MNHEY and CDR2 SVGAGI come from the germline V gene. The CDR3 consists of 12 residues. Trimming cost V 6 bases and J 5 bases, with 9 bases left between them. The CDR3 loop reads CASRTNGDTQYF. Written as DNA, the CDR3 is TGTGCCAGCAGAACGAACGGAGATACGCAGTATTTT.

This clone was detected a few times. The J gene is TRBJ1-2, the V gene TRBV6-6; the D is unclear. This CDR3 has 14 amino acids. The V gene's germline CDR1 is MNHNY and CDR2 SVGAGI (reference sequence). V shed 3 bases and J shed 2 bases, with 10 bases lying between them. In DNA, the CDR3 is TGTGCCAGCAGTTATAATTCCGAGAACTATGGCTACACCTTC. This gives the protein CASSYNSENYGYTF.

This clone was counted a few times. The chain joins TRBV27 to TRBJ1-2; D unresolved. V lost 4 bases and J 2 bases, leaving 14 bases between the germline ends. Germline CDR1 and CDR2: MNHEY and SMNVEV (reference sequence). The CDR3 runs 15 residues. The CDR3 DNA is TGTGCCAGCAGTTCGCCCGGCCGTACGAACTATGGCTACACCTTC. Amino acids: CASSSPGRTNYGYTF.

About this clone itself: This may come from a read error, since a much larger clone is one base off. The CDR3 nucleotides are TGTGCCAGCAGCCCTGACTACGAGCAGTACTTC. Its protein is CASSPDYEQYF. The V and J genes are TRBV7-8 and TRBJ2-7; D is unresolved. CDR3 length: 11 residues. Germline CDR1 SGHVS, CDR2 FQNEAQ. With 5 bases removed from V and 3 bases from J, the gap between germline ends came to 5 bases.

The chain couples TRBV5-1 to TRBJ1-5; no clear D gene. Per the germline V gene, CDR1 is SGHRS and CDR2 is YFSETQ. V was shortened by 3 bases and J by 3 bases, with 7 bases between the two germline ends. The CDR3 contains 13 residues. CDR3 sequence reads: CASSSDANQPQHF. The CDR3 region has the DNA TGCGCCAGCAGCTCGGACGCCAATCAGCCCCAGCATTTT.

The chain combines TRBV25-1 with TRBJ2-7, with D perhaps matching TRBD1 (6 bases). The CDR3 covers 15 residues. CDR1 and CDR2 (germline): MGHDK, SYGVNS. V lost 3 bases and J 0 bases, leaving 12 bases between the germline ends. CDR3 in DNA: TGTGCCAGCAGTGACTCTACAGGGAGCTCCTACGAGCAGTACTTC. It specifies CASSDSTGSSYEQYF.

This sequence joins TRBV28 and TRBJ2-7; tentatively, D is TRBD2 (5 bases). The CDR3 is 14 amino acids. The V gene lost 9 bases and the J gene lost 0 bases, with 15 bases spanning the gap. From germline, CDR1 is MDHEN and CDR2 SYDVKM. CDR3 coding DNA: TGTGCCAGTATTGAGGGCCTCAGCTCCTACGAGCAGTACTTC. Translated, it gives CASIEGLSSYEQYF. Combining the CDR3 with reference TRBV28 and TRBJ2-7 gives the whole variable domain DVKVTQSSRYLVKRTGEKVFLECVQDMDHENMFWYRQDPGLGLRLIYFSYDVKMKEKGDIPEGYSVSREKKERFSLILESASTNQTSMYLCASIEGLSSYEQYFGPGTRLTVT.

Turning to this clone: An end of the junction differs from the germline gene, which may be a read error. The chain recombines TRBV20-1 with TRBJ2-7; D remains ambiguous. Germline V gene lookup returns CDR1 DFQATT and CDR2 SNEGSKA (reference sequence). The CDR3 has 11 residues. The chain's CDR3 is CSARGSHEQYF. CDR3 coding DNA: TGCAGTGCTAGGGGCTCCCACGAGCAGTACTTC.

This sequence joins TRBV2 and TRBJ1-5; tentative D call: TRBD1 (5 bases). The germline V and J ends were trimmed by 6 bases and 4 bases, with 13 bases remaining between them. CDR1 SNHLY and CDR2 FYNNEI come from the germline V gene. This CDR3 contains 14 residues. The CDR3 DNA reads TGTGCCAGCAGGAATCAGCGGGGGAATCAGCCCCAGCATTTT. Translation: CASRNQRGNQPQHF. The whole variable domain, remainder taken from reference TRBV2 and TRBJ1-5, is EPEVTQTPSHQVTQMGQEVILRCVPISNHLYFYWYRQILGQKVEFLVSFYNNEISEKSEIFDDQFSVERPDGSNFTLKIRSTKLEDSAMYFCASRNQRGNQPQHFGDGTRLSIL.

V gene TRBV20-1 combines with J gene TRBJ1-1; D not resolved. CDR1 and CDR2 from the germline V gene are DFQATT and SNEGSKA (reference sequence). The CDR3 is 11 residues long. V was trimmed by 5 bases and J by 3 bases, leaving 7 bases between them. CDR3 nucleotides: TGCAGTGCTCCCGGGGACACTGAAGCTTTCTTT. Protein product: CSAPGDTEAFF.

The rearrangement links TRBV29-1 to TRBJ2-2; no reliable D call. The CDR3 extends over 14 amino acids. V gave up 5 bases and J gave up 3 bases, with 13 bases separating them. CDR1 is SQVTM and CDR2 is ANQGSEA in the germline V gene. The chain's CDR3 is CSVHTDLYTGELFF. CDR3 coding DNA: TGCAGCGTTCATACGGATCTGTACACCGGGGAGCTGTTTTTT.

The chain has TRBV29-1 and TRBJ2-3; TRBD1 agrees at 10 bases. The CDR3 is 14 amino acids. V lost 6 bases, J lost 6 bases, and 9 bases stayed unmatched. Germline V gene lookup returns CDR1 SQVTM and CDR2 ANQGSEA. The CDR3 sequence: CSVLGTGVSDTQYF. The CDR3 DNA is TGCAGCGTGCTCGGGACAGGGGTTTCTGATACGCAGTATTTT.

This clone was detected only a few times. The V and J genes are TRBV4-1 and TRBJ1-1; weak D call: TRBD1 (5 bases). The CDR3 totals 15 residues. Deletions cut 1 base from V and 1 base from J, with 10 bases between. Germline values: CDR1 MGHRA, CDR2 YSYEKL. CDR3 sequence reads: CASSQVDRENTEAFF. The CDR3, as DNA: TGCGCCAGCAGCCAAGTTGACAGAGAGAACACTGAAGCTTTCTTT.

The chain combines TRBV4-1 with TRBJ1-5; 8 nucleotides align to TRBD1. V lost 3 bases and J lost 2; bases outside the gene matches: 6. The CDR3 spans 16 residues. Germline-derived CDR1 and CDR2 are MGHRA and YSYEKL. As DNA, the CDR3 is TGCGCCAGCAGCCACCTGACAGGGGCGGGCAATCAGCCCCAGCATTTT. It translates to CASSHLTGAGNQPQHF.

The chain is built from TRBV2 and TRBJ1-2, with D unclear. Trimming took 1 base from V and 5 from J, leaving 5 bases between them. There are 12 residues in the CDR3. Germline values: CDR1 SNHLY, CDR2 FYNNEI. CDR3 nucleotides: TGTGCCAGCAGTGAAGAGGGATATGGCTACACCTTC. It codes for CASSEEGYGYTF.

This clone occurred a few times. The chain uses TRBV7-9 and TRBJ2-3; D is perhaps TRBD2 (6 bases). Trimming removed 5 bases from V and 6 bases from J, with 15 bases in between. CDR3 length: 14 residues. Germline V gene sequence: CDR1 SEHNR, CDR2 FQNEAQ (reference sequence). The CDR3 DNA is TGTGCCAGCAGCCAAAGTACGGGAGCGGATACGCAGTATTTT. Protein: CASSQSTGADTQYF.

The CDR3 DNA reads TGTGCCTGGAGTTTACAACCGGGACAGGGAGACGAGCAGTACTTC. This sequence encodes CAWSLQPGQGDEQYF. The J gene is TRBJ2-7, the V gene TRBV30, with 9 nucleotides matching TRBD1. V shed 2 bases and J 5 bases; nucleotides not matched to a gene: 10. The germline V gene encodes CDR1 GTSNPN and CDR2 SVGIG (reference sequence). The CDR3 consists of 15 residues.

This clone was observed a handful of times. The rearrangement uses TRBV18 and TRBJ1-2; tentatively, D is TRBD1 (5 bases). The CDR3 has 14 amino acids. Germline V gene sequence: CDR1 KGHSH, CDR2 LQKENI. V lost 3 bases and J 4 bases, leaving 12 bases between the germline ends. CDR3 DNA: TGTGCCAGCTCACCGAACCAGGGTGTCTATGGCTACACCTTC. Encoded protein: CASSPNQGVYGYTF.

The chain carries TRBV7-2 and TRBJ2-3, with D perhaps TRBD2 (6 bases). The V gene lost 6 bases and the J gene lost 2 bases, with 15 bases spanning the gap. This CDR3 is 15 amino acids long. Germline lookup yields CDR1 SGHTA and CDR2 FQGNSA. The DNA of the CDR3 is TGTGCCAGCAGTTTTCCCGGGGGACCCACAGATACGCAGTATTTT. Its translation is CASSFPGGPTDTQYF.

This clone was observed a handful of times. The genes are TRBV5-1 and TRBJ1-4; D gene unclear. Germline CDR1 reads SGHRS; CDR2 reads YFSETQ. This CDR3 region has 15 residues. Between the trimmed V and J ends, which lost 2 bases and 5 bases, there was a span of 13 bases. This chain's CDR3 is CASSLDLRPNEKLFF. The CDR3 coding sequence is TGCGCCAGCAGCTTAGACTTACGGCCAAATGAAAAACTGTTTTTT.

This clone was found a few times. The V and J genes are TRBV21-1 and TRBJ2-5; the table assigns TRBD1, which was not confirmed against the DNA. TRBV21-1 is designated a pseudogene. The CDR3 has 16 amino acids. The CDR3 nucleotides are TGTGCCAGCAGCATCGTCAGGGTAGGGGTCCAAGAGACCCAGTACTTC. This encodes CASSIVRVGVQETQYF.

This clone was seen a few times. The chain combines TRBV7-6 with TRBJ2-2, with 13 nucleotides matching TRBD2. Germline-derived CDR1 and CDR2 are SGHVS and FNYEAQ. The length of the CDR3 is 19 residues. With V trimmed by 6 bases and J by 0 bases, 10 bases remained unmatched. For the CDR3, the DNA is TGTGCCAGCAGTCATAAGGGGACTAGCGGGATGGCGAACACCGGGGAGCTGTTTTTT. This gives the protein CASSHKGTSGMANTGELFF.